Listed below are T cell receptor beta chains from one sample, sequenced in a study of siplizumab effects on memory and regulatory T cells. Using immunoSEQ multiplex PCR, the repertoire was profiled, and TCRdb retains in-frame clones only, with some absent. This table has roughly 60,000 clones, around 96% appearing once. The sequencing sample was made of naive CD8+ T cells sorted from blood. The receptors come from a human donor in good health. The CDR3 runs from the conserved cysteine through the conserved F or W. A D gene is named only where the DNA matches it firmly. Clone size appears in some rows only: once, few, many, or a class for an expanded clone.

TRBJ1-4 | . | TRBV18 | . | CASSPATNEKLFF | TGTGCCAGCTCACCAGCTACTAATGAAAAACTGTTTTTT
TRBJ2-7 | . | TRBV19 | . | CASSFSSSYEQYF | TGTGCCAGTAGTTTTTCTAGCTCCTACGAGCAGTACTTC
TRBJ2-3 | . | TRBV29-1 | . | CSVGMANTDTQYF | TGCAGCGTCGGTATGGCTAACACAGATACGCAGTATTTT
TRBJ2-1 | . | TRBV7-9 | once | CASIALGNEQFF | TGTGCCAGCATCGCGTTAGGCAATGAGCAGTTCTTC
TRBJ2-7 | TRBD1 | TRBV29-1 | . | CSVEVPGQGPYEQYF | TGCAGCGTTGAAGTTCCGGGACAGGGGCCCTACGAGCAGTACTTC
TRBJ2-2 | . | TRBV7-3 | . | CASSLRGGINTGELFF | TGTGCCAGCAGCTTAAGAGGGGGGATAAACACCGGGGAGCTGTTTTTT
TRBJ2-7 | . | TRBV5-1 | . | CASSFGTGAYEQYF | TGCGCCAGCAGCTTCGGGACTGGCGCCTACGAGCAGTACTTC
TRBJ2-1 | TRBD2 | TRBV15 | . | CATSGSGLAGGVVGEQFF | TGTGCCACCAGCGGGAGTGGACTAGCGGGGGGAGTAGTCGGTGAGCAGTTCTTC
TRBJ2-7 | TRBD2 | TRBV9 | . | CASSVGTSGGTYEQYF | TGTGCCAGCAGCGTAGGGACTAGCGGGGGAACCTACGAGCAGTACTTC
TRBJ1-1 | TRBD1 | TRBV11-3 | once | CASSSRTGAEEYTEAFF | TGTGCCAGCAGCTCCCGGACAGGCGCAGAAGAATACACTGAAGCTTTCTTT
TRBJ2-7 | . | TRBV7-9 | . | CASSLALPLSYEQYF | TGTGCCAGCAGCCTAGCCCTCCCCCTCTCCTACGAGCAGTACTTC
TRBJ1-1 | . | TRBV10-1 | . | CASSDNTEAFF | TGCGCCAGCAGTGATAACACTGAAGCTTTCTTT
TRBJ1-2 | . | TRBV5-6 | . | CASSLEKVHYGYTF | TGTGCCAGCAGCTTGGAGAAGGTACACTATGGCTACACCTTC